This paragraph reports one T cell receptor beta chain. The data were obtained in a study of cytomegalovirus exposure and HLA in healthy donors. The PCR was carried out with 60 Vbeta primers and 13 Jbeta primers. The assay was immunoSEQ multiplex PCR, and TCRdb's table has in-frame clones only and misses some. The data show over 150,000 clones, roughly four fifths seen once. This CDR3 is 15 amino acids long. J lost 3 bases, V lost 4 bases, and 5 bases had no gene match. Germline V gene lookup returns CDR1 SGHRS and CDR2 YFSETQ. Sequences were obtained from PBMCs. The chain has TRBV5-1 and TRBJ2-3; 10 bases map to TRBD1. This receptor was obtained from a man between 40 and 49 years old in good health and CMV-seronegative. CDR3 sequence: CASSPGQGWTDTQYF. The CDR3 coding sequence is TGCGCCAGCAGCCCGGGACAGGGGTGGACAGATACGCAGTATTTT.